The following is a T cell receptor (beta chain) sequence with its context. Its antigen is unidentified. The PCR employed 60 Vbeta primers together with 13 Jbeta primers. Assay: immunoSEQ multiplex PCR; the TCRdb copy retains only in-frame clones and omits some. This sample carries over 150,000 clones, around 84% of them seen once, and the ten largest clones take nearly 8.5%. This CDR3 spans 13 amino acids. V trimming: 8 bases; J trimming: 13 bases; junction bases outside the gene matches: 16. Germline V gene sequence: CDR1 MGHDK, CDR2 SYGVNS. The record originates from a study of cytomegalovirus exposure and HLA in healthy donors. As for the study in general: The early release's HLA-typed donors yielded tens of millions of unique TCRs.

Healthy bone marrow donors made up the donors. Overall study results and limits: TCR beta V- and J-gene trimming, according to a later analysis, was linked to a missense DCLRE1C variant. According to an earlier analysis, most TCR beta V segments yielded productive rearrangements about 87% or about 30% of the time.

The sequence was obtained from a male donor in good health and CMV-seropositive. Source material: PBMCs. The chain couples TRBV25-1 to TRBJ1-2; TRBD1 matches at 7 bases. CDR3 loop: CASSPPGTVSLTF. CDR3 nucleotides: TGTGCCAGCTCCCCGCCCGGGACAGTATCGCTCACCTTC.